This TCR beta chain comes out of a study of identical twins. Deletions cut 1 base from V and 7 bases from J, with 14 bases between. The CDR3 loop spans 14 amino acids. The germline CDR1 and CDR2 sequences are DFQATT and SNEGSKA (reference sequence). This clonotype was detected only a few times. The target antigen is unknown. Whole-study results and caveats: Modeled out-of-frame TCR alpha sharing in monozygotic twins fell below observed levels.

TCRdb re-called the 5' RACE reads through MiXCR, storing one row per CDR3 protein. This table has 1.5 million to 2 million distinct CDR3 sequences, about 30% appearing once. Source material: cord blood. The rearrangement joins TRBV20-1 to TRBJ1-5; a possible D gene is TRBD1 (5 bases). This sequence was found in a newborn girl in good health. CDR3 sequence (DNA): TGCAGTGCTAGAGCCCTCAGGGACGGGCAGCCCCAGCATTTT. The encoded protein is CSARALRDGQPQHF.